Following are 20 T cell receptor beta chains from one sample sequenced in a study of T cell changes during pregnancy in multiple sclerosis (dated by TCRdb to about 2019). The library was produced with the immunoSEQ multiplex PCR assay. TCRdb carries this immuneACCESS record with in-frame sequences only. Its versions omit some clonotypes, under half of them owing to an unresolved V gene in the studies checked, with the rest unexplained. For this sample there are over 35,000 clones; 85% to 95% appear just once. The top ten clones comprise 7% to 8.5% of the sample. This specimen consisted of CD8+ T cells from peripheral blood mononuclear cells, obtained in the third trimester of pregnancy. These receptors were collected from a female donor with multiple sclerosis, enrolled in a pregnancy study.

The chain has TRBV4-3 and TRBJ2-7; D remains ambiguous. The V and J ends lost 1 base and 6 bases respectively, with 10 bases between them. The CDR3 is 13 amino acids. Per germline, CDR1 LGHNA and CDR2 YSLEER. The CDR3 sequence: CASSQVVFSEQYF. The CDR3 DNA sequence: TGCGCCAGCAGCCAAGTCGTTTTTAGCGAGCAGTACTTC.

The chain links TRBV30 to TRBJ1-1; no reliable D call. The CDR3 contains 12 residues. The germline V gene encodes CDR1 GTSNPN and CDR2 SVGIG (reference sequence). The V and J ends lost 6 bases and 5 bases respectively, with 13 bases between them. CDR3 coding DNA: TGTGCCTGCCGCGAGGGAGGGACTGAAGCTTTCTTT. This translates into CACREGGTEAFF.

This chain connects TRBV7-3 to TRBJ2-3; D remains unclear. Trimming took 1 base from V and 1 from J, leaving 15 bases between them. From germline, CDR1 is SGHTA and CDR2 FQGTGA. This CDR3 has 17 residues. The CDR3 reads CASSLNPLQVGTDTQYF. The CDR3 DNA is TGTGCCAGCAGCTTAAACCCCCTGCAGGTCGGCACAGATACGCAGTATTTT. Full variable domain (missing parts from reference TRBV7-3 and TRBJ2-3): GAGVSQTPSNKVTEKGKYVELRCDPISGHTALYWYRQSLGQGPEFLIYFQGTGAADDSGLPNDRFFAVRPEGSVSTLKIQRTERGDSAVYLCASSLNPLQVGTDTQYFGPGTRLTVL.

V and J are TRBV19 and TRBJ2-2, with a weak D call TRBD2 (6 bases). The CDR3 totals 15 residues. Trimming took off 5 bases at V and 1 base at J, with 11 bases between the two ends. In germline, CDR1 is LNHDA, CDR2 SQIVND (reference sequence). CDR3 loop: CASSRGTRNTGELFF. The CDR3 DNA is TGTGCCAGTAGTCGGGGGACCAGGAACACCGGGGAGCTGTTTTTT.

This clone was detected once. The chain joins TRBV7-9 to TRBJ1-2, with 9 bases matching TRBD1. Germline assignment: CDR1 SEHNR and CDR2 FQNEAQ (reference sequence). CDR3 length: 17 residues. The V segment lost 2 bases and the J segment 3 bases; nucleotides outside the gene matches: 10. The CDR3 loop reads CASSLLGTGRIDYGYTF. CDR3 DNA: TGTGCCAGCAGCTTACTGGGGACAGGGAGAATTGACTATGGCTACACCTTC.

V is TRBV11-2 and J is TRBJ2-3, with no clear D. The V gene's germline CDR1 is SGHAT and CDR2 FQNNGV. V gave up 5 bases and J gave up 5 bases, with 8 bases separating them. The CDR3 totals 12 residues. The CDR3 region is CASSPDGDTQYF. DNA of the CDR3: TGTGCCAGCAGCCCAGATGGAGATACGCAGTATTTT. Full variable domain (remainder filled in from reference TRBV11-2 and TRBJ2-3): EAGVAQSPRYKIIEKRQSVAFWCNPISGHATLYWYQQILGQGPKLLIQFQNNGVVDDSQLPKDRFSAERLKGVDSTLKIQPAKLEDSAVYLCASSPDGDTQYFGPGTRLTVL.

J is TRBJ2-7 and V is TRBV27; 7 bases map to TRBD1. The ends lost 3 bases at V and 6 bases at J; junction bases unmatched: 5. From germline, CDR1 is MNHEY and CDR2 SMNVEV (reference sequence). The CDR3 is 13 amino acids. The CDR3 DNA follows: TGTGCCAGCAGTTTGGGACAGCTGAGCGAGCAGTACTTC. Protein product: CASSLGQLSEQYF.

This rearrangement joins TRBV6-4 to TRBJ2-1; D is perhaps TRBD2 (7 bases). The V end was cut by 6 bases, the J end by 2 bases, with 14 bases between. The CDR3 consists of 15 residues. Germline V gene data show CDR1 as MRHNA and CDR2 as SNTAGT. CDR3 region: CASSHEGGTYNEQFF. Here the CDR3 DNA reads TGTGCCAGCAGCCACGAGGGGGGGACCTACAATGAGCAGTTCTTC.

V gene TRBV28 combines with J gene TRBJ1-2; D is perhaps TRBD1 (6 bases). V lost 6 bases and J 2 bases, leaving 16 bases between the germline ends. CDR3 size: 15 residues. From germline, CDR1 is MDHEN and CDR2 SYDVKM. Written as DNA, the CDR3 is TGTGCCAGCAGAAGACCGGGACAACCAAACTATGGCTACACCTTC. Translating gives CASRRPGQPNYGYTF.

The rearrangement links TRBV27 to TRBJ2-7; D perhaps matches TRBD2 (5 bases). The CDR3 extends over 13 amino acids. Germline CDR1 is MNHEY and CDR2 is SMNVEV (reference sequence). With 5 bases removed from V and 3 bases from J, the gap between germline ends came to 11 bases. The CDR3 loop is CASSPNDYYEQYF. CDR3 coding DNA: TGTGCCAGCAGTCCCAACGACTACTACGAGCAGTACTTC.

The chain employs TRBV14 and TRBJ2-1, with a tentative D call TRBD1 (6 bases). Between the trimmed V and J ends, which lost 4 bases and 10 bases, there was a span of 11 bases. Per germline, CDR1 SGHDN and CDR2 FVKESK. This CDR3 has 12 residues. The CDR3 sequence: CASSPPGGEQFF. Written as DNA, the CDR3 is TGTGCCAGCAGCCCCCCTGGGGGCGAGCAGTTCTTC.

This chain joins TRBV4-3 and TRBJ2-3; no clear D gene. Trimming shortened V by 4 bases and J by 0 bases, and 17 bases separated the two germline ends. Germline V CDR1 and CDR2: LGHNA, YSLEER. This CDR3 is built from 17 residues. The CDR3 here is CASSPFSSNPSTDTQYF. DNA of the CDR3: TGCGCCAGCAGCCCTTTTTCAAGCAATCCTAGCACAGATACGCAGTATTTT.

J is TRBJ1-5 and V is TRBV5-4; no clear D. Deletions cut 7 bases from V and 6 bases from J, with 14 bases between. Germline lookup yields CDR1 SGHNT and CDR2 YYREEE (reference sequence). The CDR3 extends over 13 amino acids. The CDR3: CASSEGGGQPQHF. The CDR3 DNA is TGTGCCAGCTCCGAGGGCGGAGGTCAGCCCCAGCATTTT. Complete variable domain (other parts from reference TRBV5-4 and TRBJ1-5): ETGVTQSPTHLIKTRGQQVTLRCSSQSGHNTVSWYQQALGQGPQFIFQYYREEENGRGNFPPRFSGLQFPNYSSELNVNALELDDSALYLCASSEGGGQPQHFGDGTRLSIL.

The chain carries TRBV2 and TRBJ2-7; D is unresolved. Trimming left V 11 bases short and J 3 bases short, with 17 bases between. Germline V lookup: CDR1 SNHLY, CDR2 FYNNEI. The CDR3 has 13 residues. CDR3 region: CAVTRNDGYEQYF. The CDR3 DNA is TGTGCCGTAACCAGGAACGACGGCTACGAGCAGTACTTC.

V gene TRBV27 combines with J gene TRBJ2-7, with D perhaps matching TRBD1 (5 bases). CDR3 length equals 13 residues. The germline CDR1 and CDR2 sequences are MNHEY and SMNVEV (reference sequence). Trimming shortened V by 3 bases and J by 2 bases, and 8 bases separated the two germline ends. The CDR3 spells CASSLGRAYEQYF. The CDR3 DNA sequence: TGTGCCAGCAGTTTGGGCAGGGCCTACGAGCAGTACTTC.

This chain joins TRBV5-1 and TRBJ2-5; 11 bases line up with TRBD2. Per germline, CDR1 SGHRS and CDR2 YFSETQ. The CDR3 has 15 residues. The V gene end was trimmed by 5 bases and the J gene end by 5 bases; junction bases not matched to a gene: 8. The CDR3, as DNA: TGCGCCAGCAGTGGAACGACTAGCGGGACGGAGACCCAGTACTTC. It yields the protein CASSGTTSGTETQYF.

J is TRBJ2-7 and V is TRBV27; 8 nucleotides agree with TRBD1. CDR1 and CDR2 from the germline V gene are MNHEY and SMNVEV (reference sequence). J lost 7 bases, V lost 2 bases, and 7 bases had no gene match. The length of the CDR3 is 14 residues. The CDR3 here is CASSLSQGAYEQYF. As DNA, the CDR3 is TGTGCCAGCAGTTTAAGTCAGGGGGCGTATGAGCAGTACTTC.

The CDR3 coding sequence is TGTGCCAGCAGCCAAGATGACCCAGCGGGATACAATGAGCAGTTCTTC. It yields the protein CASSQDDPAGYNEQFF. The rearrangement joins TRBV4-2 to TRBJ2-1; 7 nucleotides align to TRBD2. Germline V lookup: CDR1 LGHNA, CDR2 YNFKEQ. The V segment lost 0 bases and the J segment 4 bases; nucleotides outside the gene matches: 6. The CDR3 runs 16 residues.

The chain has TRBV6-1 and TRBJ1-1, with D hard to call. This CDR3 is 15 amino acids long. The V end lost 1 base, the J end lost 7 bases, and 16 bases lay between the germline ends. Per germline, CDR1 MNHNS and CDR2 SASEGT. This CDR3 is CASSEEAGAYFEAFF. The CDR3 DNA reads as TGTGCCAGCAGTGAAGAAGCGGGAGCCTACTTTGAAGCTTTCTTT.

The gene calls are TRBV7-8 and TRBJ1-5; a possible D gene is TRBD1 (6 bases). Trimming shortened V by 5 bases and J by 8 bases, and 7 bases separated the two germline ends. The germline CDR1 and CDR2 sequences are SGHVS and FQNEAQ. The CDR3 contains 11 residues. In DNA, the CDR3 is TGTGCCAGCAGCCCAGGGGAGCCCCAGCATTTT. It is translated as CASSPGEPQHF.